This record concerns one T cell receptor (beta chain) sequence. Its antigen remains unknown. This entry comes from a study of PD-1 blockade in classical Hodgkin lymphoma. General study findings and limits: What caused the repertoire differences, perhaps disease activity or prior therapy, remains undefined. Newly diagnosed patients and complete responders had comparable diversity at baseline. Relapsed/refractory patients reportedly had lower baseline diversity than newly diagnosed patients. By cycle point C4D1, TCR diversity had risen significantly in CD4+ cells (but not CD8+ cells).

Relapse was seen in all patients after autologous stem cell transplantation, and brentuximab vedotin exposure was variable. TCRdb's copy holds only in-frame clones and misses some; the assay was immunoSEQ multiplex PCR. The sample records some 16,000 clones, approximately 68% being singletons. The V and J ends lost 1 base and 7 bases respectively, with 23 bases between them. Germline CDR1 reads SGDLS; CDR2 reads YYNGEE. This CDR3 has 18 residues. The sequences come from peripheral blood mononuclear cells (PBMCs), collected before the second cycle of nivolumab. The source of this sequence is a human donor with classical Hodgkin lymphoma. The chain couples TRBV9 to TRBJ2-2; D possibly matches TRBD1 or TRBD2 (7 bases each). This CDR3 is CASSVKGTAGSGSGELFF. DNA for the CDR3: TGTGCCAGCAGCGTAAAAGGGACAGCGGGATCCGGGAGCGGGGAGCTGTTTTTT.